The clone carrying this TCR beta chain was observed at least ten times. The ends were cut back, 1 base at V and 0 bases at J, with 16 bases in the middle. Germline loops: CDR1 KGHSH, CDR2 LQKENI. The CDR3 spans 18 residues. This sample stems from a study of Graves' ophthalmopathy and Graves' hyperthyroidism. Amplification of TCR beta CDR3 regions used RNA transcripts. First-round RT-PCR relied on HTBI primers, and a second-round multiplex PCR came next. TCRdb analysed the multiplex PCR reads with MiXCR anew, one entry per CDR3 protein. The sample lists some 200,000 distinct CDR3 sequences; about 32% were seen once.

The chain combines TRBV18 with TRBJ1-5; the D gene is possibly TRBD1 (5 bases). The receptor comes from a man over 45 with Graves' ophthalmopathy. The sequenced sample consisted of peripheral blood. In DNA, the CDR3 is TGTGCCAGCTCACCACGTTCCCAGGGCTCCTATAGCAATCAGCCCCAGCATTTT. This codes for CASSPRSQGSYSNQPQHF.